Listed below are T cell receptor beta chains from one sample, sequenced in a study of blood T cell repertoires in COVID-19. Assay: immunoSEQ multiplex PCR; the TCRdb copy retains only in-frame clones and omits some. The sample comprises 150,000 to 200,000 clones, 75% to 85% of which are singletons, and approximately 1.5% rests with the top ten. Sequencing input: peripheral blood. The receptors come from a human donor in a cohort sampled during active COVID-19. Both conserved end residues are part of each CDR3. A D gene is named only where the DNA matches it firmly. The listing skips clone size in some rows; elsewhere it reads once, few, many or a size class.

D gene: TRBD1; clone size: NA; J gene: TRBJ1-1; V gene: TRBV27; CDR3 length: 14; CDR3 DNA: TGTGCCAGCAGTTCCCGGGACAGGGCAACTGAAGCTTTCTTT; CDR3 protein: CASSSRDRATEAFF
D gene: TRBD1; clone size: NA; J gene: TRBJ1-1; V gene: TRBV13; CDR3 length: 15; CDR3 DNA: TGTGCCAGCAGCTTAGGGGGACAGTCGAACACTGAAGCTTTCTTT; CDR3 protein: CASSLGGQSNTEAFF
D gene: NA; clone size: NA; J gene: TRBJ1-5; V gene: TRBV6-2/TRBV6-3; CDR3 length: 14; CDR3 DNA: TGTGCCAGCAGTTACAGGGGTGGCAATCAGCCCCAGCATTTT; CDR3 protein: CASSYRGGNQPQHF
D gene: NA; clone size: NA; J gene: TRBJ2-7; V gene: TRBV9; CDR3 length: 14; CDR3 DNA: TGTGCCAGCAGCGAACAGGGAAAGGCTGGGGAGCAGTACTTC; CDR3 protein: CASSEQGKAGEQYF
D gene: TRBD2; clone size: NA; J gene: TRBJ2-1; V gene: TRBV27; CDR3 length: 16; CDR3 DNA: TGTGCCAGCAGCCTTGGGATGGGACTACAAGACAATGAGCAGTTCTTC; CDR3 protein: CASSLGMGLQDNEQFF
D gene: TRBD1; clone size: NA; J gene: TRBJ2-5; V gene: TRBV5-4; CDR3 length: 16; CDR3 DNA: TGTGCCAGCAGCATCCTAGAACAGGGGGAGCGAGAGACCCAGTACTTC; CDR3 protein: CASSILEQGERETQYF
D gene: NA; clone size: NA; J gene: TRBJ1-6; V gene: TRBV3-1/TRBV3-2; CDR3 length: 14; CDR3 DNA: TGTGCCAGCAGCCGACCCGAGGGCGATTCACCCCTCCACTTT; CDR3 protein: CASSRPEGDSPLHF
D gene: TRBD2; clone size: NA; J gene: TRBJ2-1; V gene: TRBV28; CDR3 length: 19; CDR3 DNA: TGTGCCAGCAGTCTAGAGGGACTAGCGGGAGGTAGCGCCTACAATGAGCAGTTCTTC; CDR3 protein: CASSLEGLAGGSAYNEQFF
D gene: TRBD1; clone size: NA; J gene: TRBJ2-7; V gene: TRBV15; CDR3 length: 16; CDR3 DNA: TGTGCCACCAGCAGAGATGGAGGGACAGGGGGACGCGAGCAGTACTTC; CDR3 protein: CATSRDGGTGGREQYF
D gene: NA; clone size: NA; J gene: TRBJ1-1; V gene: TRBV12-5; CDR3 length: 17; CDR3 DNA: TGTGCTAGTGGTTTGGTTAAAGGGTGGGGGGATATCACTGAAGCTTTCTTT; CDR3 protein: CASGLVKGWGDITEAFF
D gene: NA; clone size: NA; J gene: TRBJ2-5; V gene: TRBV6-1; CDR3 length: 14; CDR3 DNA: TGTGCCAGCAGTGATGGGGGGGCAGGGGAGACCCAGTACTTC; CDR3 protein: CASSDGGAGETQYF
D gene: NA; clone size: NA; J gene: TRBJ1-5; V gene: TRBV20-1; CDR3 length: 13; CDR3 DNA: TGCAGTGCTAGTCGGACAGTTAATCAGCCCCAGCATTTT; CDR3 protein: CSASRTVNQPQHF
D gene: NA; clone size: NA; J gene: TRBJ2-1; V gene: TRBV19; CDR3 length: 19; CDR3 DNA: TGTGCCAGTAGTATAAGTCGGCCGATGGCGGTGAGCTCCTACAATGAGCAGTTCTTC; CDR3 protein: CASSISRPMAVSSYNEQFF
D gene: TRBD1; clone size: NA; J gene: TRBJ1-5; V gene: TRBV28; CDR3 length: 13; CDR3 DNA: TGTGCCAGCAGTGGAGGGGGCGGGCAGCCCCAGCATTTT; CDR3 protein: CASSGGGGQPQHF
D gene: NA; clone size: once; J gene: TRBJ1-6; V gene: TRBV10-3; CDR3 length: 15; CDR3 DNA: TGTGCCATCAGCGATACGAGCTCCTATAATTCACCCCTCCACTTT; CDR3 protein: CAISDTSSYNSPLHF
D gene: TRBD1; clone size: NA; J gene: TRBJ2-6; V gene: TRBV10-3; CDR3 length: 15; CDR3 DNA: TGTGCCACCAGAACAGGGGGCACTGGGGCCAACGTCCTGACTTTC; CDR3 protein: CATRTGGTGANVLTF
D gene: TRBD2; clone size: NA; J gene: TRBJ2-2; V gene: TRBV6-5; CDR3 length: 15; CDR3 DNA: TGTGCCAGCAGCCTGACTAGCGGGATTACCGGGGAGCTGTTTTTT; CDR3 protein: CASSLTSGITGELFF
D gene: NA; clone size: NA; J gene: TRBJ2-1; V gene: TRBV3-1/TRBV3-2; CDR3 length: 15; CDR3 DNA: TGTGCCAGCAGCCCGCGGTACACACATAGGAATGAGCAGTTCTTC; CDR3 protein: CASSPRYTHRNEQFF
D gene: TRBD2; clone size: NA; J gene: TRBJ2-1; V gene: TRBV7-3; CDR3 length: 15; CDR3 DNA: TGTGCCAGCAGCTCTCCGGGAGGGCCAGGCAATGAGCAGTTCTTC; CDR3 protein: CASSSPGGPGNEQFF
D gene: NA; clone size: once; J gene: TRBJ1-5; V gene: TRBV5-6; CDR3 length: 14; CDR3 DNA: TGTGCCAGCAGCTTGGCAGGGTTCAATCAGCCCCAGCATTTT; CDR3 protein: CASSLAGFNQPQHF
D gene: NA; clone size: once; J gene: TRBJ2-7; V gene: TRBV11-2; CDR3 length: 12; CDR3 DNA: TGTGCCAGCAGCCCCCTCTTCTACGAGCAGTACTTC; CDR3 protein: CASSPLFYEQYF
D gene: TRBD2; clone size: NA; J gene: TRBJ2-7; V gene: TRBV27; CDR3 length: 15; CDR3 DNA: TGTGCCAGCAGTTTAGGGGCTAGCGGGAGTCTCGAGCAGTACTTC; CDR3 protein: CASSLGASGSLEQYF
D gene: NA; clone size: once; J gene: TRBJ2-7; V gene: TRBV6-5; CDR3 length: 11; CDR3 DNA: TGTGCCAGTCGACAGTTCTACGAGCAGTACTTC; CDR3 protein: CASRQFYEQYF
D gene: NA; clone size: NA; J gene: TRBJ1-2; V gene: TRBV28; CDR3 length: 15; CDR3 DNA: TGTGCCAGCAGTTTATTTACAGGGTCCAACTATGGCTACACCTTC; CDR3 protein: CASSLFTGSNYGYTF
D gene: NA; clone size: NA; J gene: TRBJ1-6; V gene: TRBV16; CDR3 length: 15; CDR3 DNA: TGTGCCAGCAGCCAATTCGCCCAGGGGAGTTCACCCCTCCACTTT; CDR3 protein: CASSQFAQGSSPLHF
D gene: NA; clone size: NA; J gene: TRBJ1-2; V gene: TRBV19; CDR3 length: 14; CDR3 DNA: TGTGCCAGTAGTCTCATGACCGACGGGTATGGCTACACCTTC; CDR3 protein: CASSLMTDGYGYTF
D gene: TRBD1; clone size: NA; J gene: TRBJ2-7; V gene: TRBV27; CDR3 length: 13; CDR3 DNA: TGTGCCAGCAGGGGACAGGGGGTCTACGAGCAGTACTTC; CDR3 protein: CASRGQGVYEQYF
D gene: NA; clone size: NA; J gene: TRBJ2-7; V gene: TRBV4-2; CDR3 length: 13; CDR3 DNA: TGTGCCAGCAGCCAAGAGGGCTATTACGAGCAGTACTTC; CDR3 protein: CASSQEGYYEQYF
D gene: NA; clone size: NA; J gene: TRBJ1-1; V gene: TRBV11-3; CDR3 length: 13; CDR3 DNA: TGTGCCAGCAGCCCCGGTGTGAACACTGAAGCTTTCTTT; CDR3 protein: CASSPGVNTEAFF
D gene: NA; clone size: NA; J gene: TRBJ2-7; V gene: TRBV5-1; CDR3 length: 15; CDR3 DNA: TGCGCCAGCAGCCTAATCGGAGGGTCTGAGTACGAGCAGTACTTC; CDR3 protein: CASSLIGGSEYEQYF
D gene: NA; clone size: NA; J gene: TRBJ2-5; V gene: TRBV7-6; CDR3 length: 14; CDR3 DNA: TGTGCCAGCAGCTTAGACCCTTCGGGAGAGACCCAGTACTTC; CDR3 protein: CASSLDPSGETQYF
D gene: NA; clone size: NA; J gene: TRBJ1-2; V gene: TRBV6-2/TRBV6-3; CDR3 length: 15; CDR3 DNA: TGTGCCAGCAGTTACAATCCGTCGGGGGGCGAAGGCTACACCTTC; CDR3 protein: CASSYNPSGGEGYTF
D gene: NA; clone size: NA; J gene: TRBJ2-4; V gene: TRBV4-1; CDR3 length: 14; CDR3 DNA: TGCGCCAGCAGCACGGGACACACCGTGAACATTCAGTACTTC; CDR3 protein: CASSTGHTVNIQYF
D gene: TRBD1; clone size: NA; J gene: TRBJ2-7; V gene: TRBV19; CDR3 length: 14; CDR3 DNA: TGTGCCAGTAGTGTGGACAGGGCGGCCTACGAGCAGTACTTC; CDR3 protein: CASSVDRAAYEQYF
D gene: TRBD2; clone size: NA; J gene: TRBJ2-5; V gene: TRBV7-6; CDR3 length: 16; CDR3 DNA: TGTGCCAGCAGCTTGGGACTAGCGGGAGGCGGAGAGACCCAGTACTTC; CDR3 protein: CASSLGLAGGGETQYF
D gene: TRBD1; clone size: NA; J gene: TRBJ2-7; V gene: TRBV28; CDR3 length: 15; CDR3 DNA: TGTGCCAGCAGTGCCGGGGACAGGAGCTCCTACGAGCAGTACTTC; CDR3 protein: CASSAGDRSSYEQYF
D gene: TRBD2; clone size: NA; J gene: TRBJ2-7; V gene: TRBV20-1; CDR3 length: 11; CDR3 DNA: TGCAGTCCGGCGGGGGGTCATGAGCAGTACTTC; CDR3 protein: CSPAGGHEQYF
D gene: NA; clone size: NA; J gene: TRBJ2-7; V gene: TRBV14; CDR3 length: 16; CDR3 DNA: TGTGCCAGCAGCCACGGGAGTGGGACAGTCGCCTACGAGCAGTACTTC; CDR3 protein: CASSHGSGTVAYEQYF
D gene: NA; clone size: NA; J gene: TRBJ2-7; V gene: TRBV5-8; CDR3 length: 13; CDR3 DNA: TGTGCCAGCAGCTTGAGGGGTTCCTACGAGCAGTACTTC; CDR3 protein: CASSLRGSYEQYF
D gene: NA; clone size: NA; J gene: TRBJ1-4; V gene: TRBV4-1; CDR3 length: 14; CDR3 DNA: TGCGCCAGCAGCCAACTCAGGGCCATCGAAAAACTGTTTTTT; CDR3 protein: CASSQLRAIEKLFF
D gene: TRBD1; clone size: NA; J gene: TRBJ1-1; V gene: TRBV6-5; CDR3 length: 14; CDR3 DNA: TGTGCCAGCAAAATGACAGGGTTGGGTACTGAAGCTTTCTTT; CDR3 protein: CASKMTGLGTEAFF
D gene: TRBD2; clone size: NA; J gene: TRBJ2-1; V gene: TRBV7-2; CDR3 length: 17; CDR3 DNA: TGTGCCAGCAGCCCCCCCGGACCGCTAGCGGGATACAATGAGCAGTTCTTC; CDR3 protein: CASSPPGPLAGYNEQFF
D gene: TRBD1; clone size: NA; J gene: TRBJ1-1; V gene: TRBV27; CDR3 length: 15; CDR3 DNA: TGTGCCAGCAGTTTATCGGGGACAGGGAGCACTGAAGCTTTCTTT; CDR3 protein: CASSLSGTGSTEAFF
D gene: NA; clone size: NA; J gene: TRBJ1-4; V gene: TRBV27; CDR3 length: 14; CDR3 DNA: TGTGCCAGCAGTTCACCTTCGAGAAATGAAAAACTGTTTTTT; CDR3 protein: CASSSPSRNEKLFF
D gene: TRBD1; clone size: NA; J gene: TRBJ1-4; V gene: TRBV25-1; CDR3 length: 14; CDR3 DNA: TGTGCCAGCAGTGAGCAGGGGGTAAATGAAAAACTGTTTTTT; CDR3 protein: CASSEQGVNEKLFF
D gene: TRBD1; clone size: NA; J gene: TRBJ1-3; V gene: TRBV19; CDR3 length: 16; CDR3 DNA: TGTGCCAGTAGGACACCGTTCACAGGGGACGGAAACACCATATATTTT; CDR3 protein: CASRTPFTGDGNTIYF